The 3 T cell receptor beta chains below were found in one sample sequenced in a study of cytomegalovirus exposure and HLA in healthy donors. 13 Jbeta primers and 60 Vbeta primers were used for the PCR. Sequencing used immunoSEQ multiplex PCR; TCRdb keeps in-frame clones, though not all of them. The data hold some 170,000 clones, with around 83% observed a single time. The sample consisted of PBMCs. These receptors were collected from a man aged 50 or older in good health and CMV-seropositive.

This clone has only a few counts. V usage is TRBV29-1 and J usage is TRBJ1-1; D uncertain. The V gene's germline CDR1 is SQVTM and CDR2 ANQGSEA. The V gene lost 2 bases and the J gene lost 1 base, with 11 bases spanning the gap. The CDR3 loop spans 14 amino acids. This CDR3 reads CSVENFAANTEAFF. DNA of the CDR3: TGCAGCGTTGAAAATTTTGCGGCGAACACTGAAGCTTTCTTT.

J is TRBJ1-6 and V is TRBV19; a possible D gene is TRBD1 (5 bases). V shed 6 bases and J shed 7 bases, with 10 bases lying between them. Germline lookup yields CDR1 LNHDA and CDR2 SQIVND (reference sequence). The CDR3 loop spans 13 amino acids. In DNA, the CDR3 is TGTGCCAGTAGCTTTAACAGGAATTCACCCCTCCACTTT. It specifies CASSFNRNSPLHF.

This chain uses TRBV11-2 with TRBJ1-6, with D tentatively TRBD1 (5 bases). Trimming removed 5 bases from V and 0 bases from J, with 11 bases in between. Per the germline V gene, CDR1 is SGHAT and CDR2 is FQNNGV. CDR3 length: 16 residues. The CDR3 DNA reads as TGTGCCAGCAGCCCTGCGGGGGACTCCTATAATTCACCCCTCCACTTT. Its translation: CASSPAGDSYNSPLHF. The full variable domain, rest sourced from reference TRBV11-2 and TRBJ1-6, is EAGVAQSPRYKIIEKRQSVAFWCNPISGHATLYWYQQILGQGPKLLIQFQNNGVVDDSQLPKDRFSAERLKGVDSTLKIQPAKLEDSAVYLCASSPAGDSYNSPLHFGNGTRLTVT.